The 5 T cell receptor beta chains below come from one sample, sequenced in a study of shared clonotypes between healthy human individuals. Produced via immunoSEQ multiplex PCR; TCRdb's table is partial and in-frame only. Of some 1.5 million clones listed, 95% to 97% were seen once; the top ten hold over 1%. Sequencing was carried out using naive CD4+ T cells sorted from blood. Noted subset: CD45RA+ positively selected. The receptors shown here come from a man aged 25-45 years in good health.

The rearrangement links TRBV5-4 to TRBJ2-7; D possibly corresponds to TRBD2 (6 bases). Deletions cut 4 bases from V and 3 bases from J, with 11 bases between. Per the germline V gene, CDR1 is SGHNT and CDR2 is YYREEE (reference sequence). This CDR3 comprises 13 residues. CDR3 sequence (DNA): TGTGCCAGCAGCGCGGGACCAAGCTACGAGCAGTACTTC. Its translation: CASSAGPSYEQYF.

The chain carries TRBV5-4 and TRBJ2-1, with 8 nucleotides matching TRBD2. V shed 0 bases, J shed 2 bases, and the junction held 4 bases outside the gene matches. The CDR3 has 16 amino acids. The germline CDR1 and CDR2 sequences are SGHNT and YYREEE (reference sequence). CDR3 in DNA: TGTGCCAGCAGCTTGGAGGGCGGGAGGCCCTACAATGAGCAGTTCTTC. Its protein is CASSLEGGRPYNEQFF.

The chain combines TRBV2 with TRBJ2-3, with D possibly being TRBD2 (6 bases). V dropped 8 bases and J dropped 6 bases, with 12 bases sitting between them. Germline V gene sequence: CDR1 SNHLY, CDR2 FYNNEI. The CDR3 is 12 residues long. The CDR3 sequence is CASELAWDTQYF. CDR3 nucleotide sequence: TGTGCCAGCGAACTAGCTTGGGATACGCAGTATTTT.

The CDR3 spells CASSLQGANEAFF. The CDR3, as DNA: TGTGCCAGCTCTCTACAGGGGGCTAATGAAGCTTTCTTT. The genes are TRBV18 and TRBJ1-1; 9 nucleotides match TRBD1. The CDR3 length is 13 residues. From germline, CDR1 is KGHSH and CDR2 LQKENI. V trimming: 6 bases; J trimming: 7 bases; junction bases outside the gene matches: 6.

The rearrangement links TRBV29-1 to TRBJ2-1; D is perhaps TRBD2 (6 bases). V dropped 4 bases and J dropped 5 bases, with 18 bases sitting between them. Germline V gene sequence: CDR1 SQVTM, CDR2 ANQGSEA. The CDR3 runs to 15 residues. The CDR3 protein is CSVGRRLVEDNEQFF. CDR3 in DNA: TGCAGCGTTGGGAGGAGACTAGTCGAGGACAATGAGCAGTTCTTC.